These 18 T cell receptor beta chains were sequenced from one sample in a study of CD8 T cells in ankylosing spondylitis (dated by TCRdb to between 2016 and 2019). Libraries were constructed by 5' RACE. This sample was sequenced with an Illumina HiSeq 2500. TCRdb reprocessed the public reads (quality trimming at Q25 with fastp, clone calling with MiXCR) and kept in-frame beta chains. Each CDR3 protein gets just one entry, which takes the most common genes and DNA from the rows behind it. This sample has 750,000 to 850,000 distinct CDR3 sequences in its table, and 10% to 15% of those were observed once. The top ten clones comprise 0.45% to 0.6% of the sample. These TCRs are of unknown antigen specificity. Summary of the overall study and its limitations: Blood from ankylosing spondylitis patients appeared to be characterized by a TCR beta motif composed of under 10 highly homologous amino acid variants.

Material for sequencing was blood, either unsorted or a sorted T cell fraction (not recorded which). All receptors come from a male donor with ankylosing spondylitis.

The V call is TRBV7-2, the J call TRBJ2-1; the D gene could be TRBD1 or TRBD2 (5 bases each). The length of the CDR3 is 16 residues. The germline V and J ends were trimmed by 0 bases and 0 bases, with 9 bases remaining between them. Germline loops: CDR1 SGHTA, CDR2 FQGNSA. The CDR3 DNA sequence: TGTGCCAGCAGCTTAGCGGGGGTAGGCTCCTACAATGAGCAGTTCTTC. Amino acid sequence: CASSLAGVGSYNEQFF.

This clonotype was seen only a few times. The chain is built from TRBV7-9 and TRBJ2-3; 10 nucleotides match TRBD2. There are 15 residues in the CDR3. Unmatched junction bases numbered 3, after V lost 2 bases and J lost 4 bases. Germline values: CDR1 SEHNR, CDR2 FQNEAQ (reference sequence). CDR3 sequence reads: CASSLTSGASDTQYF. In DNA, the CDR3 is TGTGCCAGCAGCTTAACTAGCGGGGCGTCAGATACGCAGTATTTT.

CDR3 sequence reads: CASSSGVSNYGYTF. CDR3 in DNA: TGTGCCAGCAGTTCTGGGGTTTCTAACTATGGCTACACCTTC. The chain combines TRBV28 with TRBJ1-2; D gene uncertain. Germline V gene data show CDR1 as MDHEN and CDR2 as SYDVKM. The CDR3 has 14 amino acids. The V end lost 4 bases, the J end lost 0 bases, and 9 bases lay between the germline ends.

The sample holds many counts of this clonotype. The chain is built from TRBV29-1 and TRBJ2-1; 8 bases map to TRBD2. V trimming: 4 bases; J trimming: 3 bases; junction bases outside the gene matches: 5. The CDR3 is 14 amino acids. Per the germline V gene, CDR1 is SQVTM and CDR2 is ANQGSEA. Here the CDR3 reads CSVGPSGFYNEQFF. The CDR3 DNA follows: TGCAGCGTTGGCCCTAGCGGGTTCTACAATGAGCAGTTCTTC.

This clonotype showed up just a few times. The chain is built from TRBV7-9 and TRBJ1-1; TRBD1 is a possible D gene (6 bases). CDR1 is SEHNR, CDR2 FQNEAQ, per germline (reference sequence). Trimming stripped 3 bases from V and 6 bases from J, with 14 bases between. This CDR3 is built from 14 residues. In DNA, the CDR3 is TGTGCCAGCAGCTTGGGACACTTAGGCGCTGAAGCTTTCTTT. Translating it yields CASSLGHLGAEAFF.

The chain uses TRBV29-1 and TRBJ2-5; 7 nucleotides agree with TRBD2. Trimming cost V 4 bases and J 1 base; bases outside gene matches: 3. CDR1 is SQVTM and CDR2 is ANQGSEA in the germline V gene. This CDR3 is built from 13 residues. CDR3 nucleotide sequence: TGCAGCGTTGCCCGGGGGGTCCAAGAGACCCAGTACTTC. Protein product: CSVARGVQETQYF. The variable domain in full, completed from reference TRBV29-1 and TRBJ2-5, reads SAVISQKPSRDICQRGTSLTIQCQVDSQVTMMFWYRQQPGQSLTLIATANQGSEATYESGFVIDKFPISRPNLTFSTLTVSNMSPEDSSIYLCSVARGVQETQYFGPGTRLLVL.

Only a few counts were recorded for this clonotype. This chain uses TRBV7-2 with TRBJ2-1; D may be TRBD2 (6 bases). V was trimmed by 3 bases and J by 4 bases, leaving 16 bases between them. This CDR3 is built from 16 residues. The germline V gene encodes CDR1 SGHTA and CDR2 FQGNSA. The CDR3 loop is CASSFGVLAAYNEQFF. The CDR3 nucleotides are TGTGCCAGCAGCTTCGGGGTTTTAGCGGCATACAATGAGCAGTTCTTC.

This clonotype appeared a few times. The CDR3 spells CSADPSGGTEAFF. CDR3 DNA: TGCAGTGCTGATCCCTCAGGGGGCACTGAAGCTTTCTTT. V and J are TRBV20-1 and TRBJ1-1, with 7 bases lining up with TRBD1. The CDR3 is 13 residues long. V was pared by 5 bases and J by 4 bases, with 7 bases of the junction left unmatched. Germline CDR1 DFQATT, CDR2 SNEGSKA (reference sequence).

This clonotype was detected ten times or more. This chain uses TRBV7-2 with TRBJ1-1; a weak D match, TRBD1 (6 bases). V was pared by 3 bases and J by 7 bases, with 15 bases between. Per the germline V gene, CDR1 is SGHTA and CDR2 is FQGNSA. The CDR3 runs 14 residues. The CDR3: CASSLSARGNEAFF. CDR3 bases: TGTGCCAGCAGCTTGTCCGCCAGGGGCAATGAAGCTTTCTTT.

The chain uses TRBV5-5 and TRBJ2-1; D ambiguous. The CDR3 is 13 amino acids. Germline V lookup: CDR1 SGHKS, CDR2 YYEKEE (reference sequence). The germline V and J ends were trimmed by 0 bases and 9 bases, with 10 bases remaining between them. The CDR3 region is CASSLDPDGEQFF. CDR3 in DNA: TGTGCCAGCAGCTTGGATCCCGACGGTGAGCAGTTCTTC.

The CDR3 DNA follows: TGTGCCAGCAGCCCCCCCAGGTATGAGCAGTTCTTC. Residues: CASSPPRYEQFF. The genes are TRBV11-2 and TRBJ2-1; D remains unclear. V was clipped by 5 bases and J by 8 bases, with 10 bases between them. This CDR3 spans 12 amino acids. Germline assignment: CDR1 SGHAT and CDR2 FQNNGV.

The chain uses TRBV20-1 and TRBJ1-5; D is possibly TRBD1 (5 bases). The germline V and J ends were trimmed by 4 bases and 8 bases, with 12 bases remaining between them. Germline V lookup: CDR1 DFQATT, CDR2 SNEGSKA (reference sequence). This CDR3 is built from 12 residues. In DNA form, the CDR3 reads TGCAGTGCTAACACCCTCAGGGAGCCCCAGCATTTT. Protein: CSANTLREPQHF.

The chain carries TRBV7-2 and TRBJ2-1; D gene ambiguous. In germline, CDR1 is SGHTA, CDR2 FQGNSA. The CDR3 totals 12 residues. Deletions cut 5 bases from V and 10 bases from J, with 12 bases between. CDR3 bases: TGTGCCAGCAGCCCACAGTTCGGCGAGCAGTTCTTC. Translating gives CASSPQFGEQFF.

The V gene is TRBV2, the J gene TRBJ1-1; D possibly corresponds to TRBD1 (5 bases). CDR1 is SNHLY and CDR2 is FYNNEI in the germline V gene. V was trimmed by 2 bases and J by 1 base, leaving 11 bases between them. The CDR3 runs 15 residues. In nucleotides, the CDR3 is TGTGCCAGCAGTGAACTGGGGCTCGGGAACACTGAAGCTTTCTTT. Its translation is CASSELGLGNTEAFF.

This chain uses TRBV12-3 or TRBV12-4 with TRBJ2-3; TRBD2 matches 12 bases. This CDR3 contains 16 residues. V shed 3 bases, J shed 1 base, and the junction held 2 bases outside the gene matches. The CDR3: CASSLTSGSRTDTQYF. The CDR3 DNA reads TGTGCCAGCAGTTTGACTAGCGGGAGCCGCACAGATACGCAGTATTTT.

This clonotype appeared many times. This chain uses TRBV9 with TRBJ2-1; TRBD2 matches 12 bases. The V segment lost 0 bases and the J segment 6 bases; nucleotides outside the gene matches: 4. Germline assignment: CDR1 SGDLS and CDR2 YYNGEE. This CDR3 region has 16 residues. CDR3 protein: CASSVGTSGMPNEQFF. The CDR3 DNA reads as TGTGCCAGCAGCGTAGGGACTAGCGGGATGCCCAATGAGCAGTTCTTC.

The V gene is TRBV6-5, the J gene TRBJ2-2, with a possible D match to TRBD2 (6 bases). Germline V gene lookup returns CDR1 MNHEY and CDR2 SVGAGI. CDR3 length equals 17 residues. The V end lost 0 bases, the J end lost 3 bases, and 14 bases lay between the germline ends. In DNA form, the CDR3 reads TGTGCCAGCAGTTACTCGTTCGCGGGGCCAGACACCGGGGAGCTGTTTTTT. Translation gives CASSYSFAGPDTGELFF.

A few counts support this clonotype. V gene TRBV18 combines with J gene TRBJ2-5; 7 positions match TRBD1. The V gene's germline CDR1 is KGHSH and CDR2 LQKENI. V shed 4 bases, J shed 2 bases, and the junction held 7 bases outside the gene matches. The CDR3 is made up of 15 amino acids. This chain's CDR3 is CASSRSQGWQETQYF. In nucleotides, the CDR3 is TGTGCCAGCTCACGTTCACAGGGGTGGCAAGAGACCCAGTACTTC.